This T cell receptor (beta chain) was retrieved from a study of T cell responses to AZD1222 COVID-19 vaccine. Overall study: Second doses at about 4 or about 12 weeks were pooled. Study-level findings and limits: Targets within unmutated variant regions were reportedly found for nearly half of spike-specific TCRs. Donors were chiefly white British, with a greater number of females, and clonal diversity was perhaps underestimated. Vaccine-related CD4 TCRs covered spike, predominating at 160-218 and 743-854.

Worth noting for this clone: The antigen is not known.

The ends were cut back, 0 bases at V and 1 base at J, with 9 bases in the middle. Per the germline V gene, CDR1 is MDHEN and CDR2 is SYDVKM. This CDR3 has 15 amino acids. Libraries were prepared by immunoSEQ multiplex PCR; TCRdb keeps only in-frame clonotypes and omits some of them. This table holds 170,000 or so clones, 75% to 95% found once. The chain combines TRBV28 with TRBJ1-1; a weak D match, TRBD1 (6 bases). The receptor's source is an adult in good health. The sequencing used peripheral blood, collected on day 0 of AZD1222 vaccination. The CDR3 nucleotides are TGTGCCAGCAGTTTATGGGGCAGGGGGAACACTGAAGCTTTCTTT. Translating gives CASSLWGRGNTEAFF.